The 20 T cell receptor beta chains presented below share a single source sample, sequenced in a study of prognosis after radiotherapy for stage I lung cancer. Multiplex PCR in two rounds served to amplify TCR beta CDR3 from genomic DNA. Amplification during the initial PCR round employed primers specific to each TRBV and TRBJ gene. Each CDR3 protein is one row after TCRdb ran MiXCR on the multiplex PCR reads. The sample lists approximately 30,000 distinct CDR3 sequences; around 43% were seen once. The source was PBMCs, collected before or after stereotactic body radiation therapy (not recorded which). These receptors all come from a donor over 45 with non-small cell lung cancer.

The rearrangement uses TRBV6-1 and TRBJ1-2, with D unresolved. Trimming removed 6 bases from V and 8 bases from J, with 13 bases in between. This CDR3 is 12 amino acids long. Looked up from germline, CDR1 is MNHNS and CDR2 is SASEGT. The CDR3 is CASRRERWGYTF. In DNA form, the CDR3 reads TGTGCCAGCAGGAGGGAACGTTGGGGCTACACCTTC.

The sample holds many counts of this clonotype. The chain couples TRBV7-8 to TRBJ2-1; no definite D call. There are 13 residues in the CDR3. V lost 1 base and J 4 bases, leaving 5 bases between the germline ends. Per germline, CDR1 SGHVS and CDR2 FQNEAQ. The CDR3 is CASSLDRYNEQFF. As DNA, the CDR3 is TGTGCCAGCAGCTTAGACAGATACAATGAGCAGTTCTTC.

This clonotype has ten or more counts. The V gene is TRBV7-9, the J gene TRBJ2-3; 13 nucleotides align to TRBD2. Germline values: CDR1 SEHNR, CDR2 FQNEAQ (reference sequence). The CDR3 spans 17 residues. The V segment lost 5 bases and the J segment 0 bases; nucleotides outside the gene matches: 5. The CDR3 DNA sequence: TGTGCCAGCAGCAGGACTAGCGGGAGAGAGAGCACAGATACGCAGTATTTT. It specifies CASSRTSGRESTDTQYF.

V is TRBV6-1 and J is TRBJ1-3; D might be TRBD1 (6 bases). This CDR3 contains 17 residues. Germline V CDR1 and CDR2: MNHNS, SASEGT. Trimming stripped 9 bases from V and 3 bases from J, with 24 bases between. CDR3 nucleotide sequence: TGTGCCAGTCGTATGTTCTCGGGGGGCCGGGATGGAAACACCATATATTTT. Protein product: CASRMFSGGRDGNTIYF.

The rearrangement uses TRBV30 and TRBJ1-3, with D unresolved. With 4 bases removed from V and 4 bases from J, the gap between germline ends came to 5 bases. Germline CDR1 and CDR2: GTSNPN and SVGIG (reference sequence). The CDR3 runs 11 residues. The CDR3 sequence: CAWTLGNTIYF. CDR3 in DNA: TGTGCCTGGACCCTAGGAAACACCATATATTTT.

This chain joins TRBV6-1 and TRBJ2-1; no definite D call. This CDR3 comprises 14 residues. V was clipped by 8 bases and J by 0 bases, with 11 bases between them. Germline assignment: CDR1 MNHNS and CDR2 SASEGT. DNA for the CDR3: TGTGCCAGCGCCGTGGGGTTCTCCTACAATGAGCAGTTCTTC. It is translated as CASAVGFSYNEQFF.

This clonotype was seen ten or more times. This chain connects TRBV5-8 to TRBJ2-5, with 8 bases lining up with TRBD1. Germline CDR1 SGHTS, CDR2 YDEGEE. V gave up 4 bases and J gave up 5 bases; unmatched junction bases: 7. The CDR3 sequence is 14 residues long. CDR3 nucleotides: TGTGCCAGCAGCCGTTGGGACAGGTCGGAGACCCAGTACTTC. Translated, it gives CASSRWDRSETQYF.

The table lists this clonotype with a few counts. The chain couples TRBV20-1 to TRBJ2-3; 8 nucleotides agree with TRBD2. In germline, CDR1 is DFQATT, CDR2 SNEGSKA (reference sequence). CDR3 length equals 16 residues. V gave up 2 bases and J gave up 1 base; unmatched junction bases: 8. CDR3 residues: CSARLLSGVRTDTQYF. CDR3 bases: TGCAGTGCTAGACTACTTAGCGGGGTCCGCACAGATACGCAGTATTTT.

This clonotype occurred many times. The rearrangement uses TRBV11-3 and TRBJ1-1; 8 bases match TRBD1. CDR3 size: 14 residues. V lost 4 bases, J lost 4 bases, and 5 bases stayed unmatched. Germline V CDR1 and CDR2: SGHNT, YENEEA. CDR3 sequence reads: CASSSTGTGTEAFF. The CDR3 DNA is TGTGCCAGCAGCTCGACCGGGACAGGCACTGAAGCTTTCTTT.

The chain couples TRBV28 to TRBJ1-2; D gene uncertain. The V gene's germline CDR1 is MDHEN and CDR2 SYDVKM. V lost 4 bases and J 1 base, leaving 10 bases between the germline ends. The CDR3 covers 14 residues. The CDR3 DNA sequence: TGTGCCAGCAGTTACTCTTCTTATAACTATGGCTACACCTTC. Its protein product is CASSYSSYNYGYTF.

The chain recombines TRBV7-2 with TRBJ1-2; 11 positions match TRBD1. The V gene's germline CDR1 is SGHTA and CDR2 FQGNSA. CDR3 length: 14 residues. Trimming took 4 bases from V and 4 from J; bases not matched to a gene: 2. This CDR3 reads CASSWTGGGYGYTF. CDR3 nucleotide sequence: TGTGCCAGCAGCTGGACAGGGGGCGGCTATGGCTACACCTTC.

Of note for this clonotype: The junction and the germline gene differ at one end; a read error may be behind it. The chain carries TRBV12-3 or TRBV12-4 and TRBJ2-5, with D possibly TRBD1 on 5 matching bases. The end of the DNA is better explained by TRBJ2-1, so the J call may be wrong. This CDR3 spans 14 amino acids. CDR3 sequence: CVSVSGLTYNDQFF. CDR3 nucleotides: TGTGTCAGCGTCTCAGGGCTTACCTACAATGATCAGTTCTTC.

This clonotype has at least ten counts. V gene TRBV24-1 combines with J gene TRBJ2-3, with 10 bases identical to TRBD2. CDR1 and CDR2 from the germline V gene are KGHDR and SFDVKD. The CDR3 loop spans 20 amino acids. The trim removed 7 bases at V and 4 bases at J, leaving 22 bases unmatched. CDR3: CATSMTAGTSAQGAPDTQYF. Written as DNA, the CDR3 is TGTGCCACCAGCATGACAGCCGGGACTAGCGCCCAGGGGGCCCCAGATACGCAGTATTTT.

This clonotype was seen at least ten times. V is TRBV4-1 and J is TRBJ1-3; tentatively, D is TRBD1 (5 bases). The germline gives CDR1 MGHRA, CDR2 YSYEKL. This CDR3 comprises 14 residues. Trimming stripped 4 bases from V and 2 bases from J, with 9 bases between. The CDR3 DNA reads as TGCGCCAGCAGCCCTCAGGGTACTGGAAACACCATATATTTT. It encodes CASSPQGTGNTIYF.

This clonotype has only one observation. A read error may account for a junction end that differs from germline. The rearrangement joins TRBV5-1 to TRBJ1-6; D is ambiguous. Germline assignment: CDR1 SGHRS and CDR2 YFSETQ. The CDR3 spans 15 residues. The CDR3 nucleotides read TGCGCCAGCAGCTTGGCGGTACACCATAATTCGCCCCTCCACTTT. As protein: CASSLAVHHNSPLHF. Combining the CDR3 with reference TRBV5-1 and TRBJ1-6 gives the whole variable domain KAGVTQTPRYLIKTRGQQVTLSCSPISGHRSVSWYQQTPGQGLQFLFEYFSETQRNKGNFPGRFSGRQFSNSRSEMNVSTLELGDSALYLCASSLAVHHNSPLHFGNGTRLTVT.

As to this clonotype: Being one base from a much bigger clone, this may be a read error. The V and J genes are TRBV27 and TRBJ1-4; D call uncertain. The CDR3 has 14 amino acids. CDR1 MNHEY and CDR2 SMNVEV come from the germline V gene (reference sequence). With 9 bases removed from V and 3 bases from J, the gap between germline ends came to 14 bases. This CDR3 is CARSVLGPNEKLFF. The CDR3 DNA is TGTGCCAGAAGCGTTCTGGGTCCTAATGAAAAACTGTTTTTT.

The chain is built from TRBV12-5 and TRBJ2-2, with 10 positions matching TRBD1. Per the germline V gene, CDR1 is LGHNT and CDR2 is FRNRAP. This CDR3 spans 16 amino acids. DNA of the CDR3: TGTTCTATTGGTTCGACCGGGACAGGGGACACCGGGGAGCTGTTTTTT. Residues: CSIGSTGTGDTGELFF.

In its sample, this clonotype was seen once. J is TRBJ1-5 and V is TRBV19; D is unclear. The V end was cut by 6 bases, the J end by 5 bases, with 20 bases between. CDR3 length: 16 residues. Germline loops: CDR1 LNHDA, CDR2 SQIVND (reference sequence). CDR3 sequence (DNA): TGTGCCAGTAGAGACCACCGGGAAAGGGTGGATCAGCCCCAGCATTTT. Residues: CASRDHRERVDQPQHF.

This clonotype was seen many times. CDR3 in DNA: TGTGCCTGGAGTGATACGACAGGGTACCAAGCTAACTATGGCTACACCTTC. Amino acid sequence: CAWSDTTGYQANYGYTF. The genes are TRBV30 and TRBJ1-2; 7 positions match TRBD1. This CDR3 is 17 amino acids long. Unmatched junction bases numbered 11, after V lost 1 base and J lost 0 bases. Germline CDR1 is GTSNPN and CDR2 is SVGIG (reference sequence).

The chain joins TRBV29-1 to TRBJ2-5; 7 positions agree with TRBD2. V shed 6 bases and J 3 bases; nucleotides not matched to a gene: 10. In germline, CDR1 is SQVTM, CDR2 ANQGSEA. This CDR3 region has 14 residues. This CDR3 is CSVDGGRYKETQYF. For the CDR3, the DNA is TGCAGCGTAGACGGGGGGAGGTACAAAGAGACCCAGTACTTC.